This T cell receptor (beta chain) was recovered during a study of T cells in Graves' hyperthyroidism and ophthalmopathy. Background on the study: Peripheral blood was taken when the disease was first diagnosed, before any treatment began. Findings and caveats of the study: Ophthalmopathy was told apart from stable hyperthyroidism by a 13 V-J model. Onset of ophthalmopathy came a median roughly 6 months after the model predicted it.

In this sample, this clonotype turned up many times. The antigen remains undetermined. Source material for PBMCs was over 8 ml fresh peripheral blood. CDR1 is MNHNS, CDR2 SASEGT, per germline. The CDR3 extends over 14 amino acids. Trimming left V 4 bases short and J 13 bases short, with 17 bases between. The investigators amplified TCR beta CDR3 regions from RNA transcripts. An initial round of RT-PCR targeting the TCR CDR3 relied on the HTBI primer set. A single record per CDR3 protein comes from TCRdb applying MiXCR to the multiplex PCR reads. The sample has more than 300,000 distinct CDR3 sequences, 14% seen once.

The clonotype comes from a woman aged 25 to 39 with Graves' ophthalmopathy. The sample consisted of blood. V usage is TRBV6-1 and J usage is TRBJ1-6; D is uncertain. Written as DNA, the CDR3 is TGTGCCAGCAGTGTCGTCTTAGGTTTCAGGCCCCTCCACTTT. Amino acid sequence: CASSVVLGFRPLHF.